This T cell receptor beta chain was recorded in a study of TIL therapy for anti-PD-1-resistant metastatic lung cancer. V was clipped by 7 bases and J by 3 bases; unmatched bases: 12. This CDR3 region has 15 residues. Germline loops: CDR1 MNHEY, CDR2 SVGAGI. The time point denotes: pre-treatment sample, taken before nivolumab and TIL therapy. The tumor samples were excised metastases, mostly pleural nodules or supraclavicular lymph nodes. The libraries were made with immunoSEQ v3. This table comes from immunoSEQ multiplex PCR, and its TCRdb copy is limited to in-frame clones, with some not included. The table records some 90,000 clones, roughly two thirds of them present only once.

This sample comprised tumor tissue, obtained at baseline. The TCR originated in a person aged 25 to 80 with non-small cell lung cancer. The V and J genes are TRBV6-5 and TRBJ2-7; 7 nucleotides match TRBD1. The CDR3 DNA is TGTGCCAGCACCGGATCCGGGACAGCCAACTACGAGCAGTACTTC. Its protein product is CASTGSGTANYEQYF.